A selection of T cell receptor beta chains follows, all from one sample in a study of cytomegalovirus exposure and HLA in healthy donors. Profiled with immunoSEQ multiplex PCR; TCRdb holds only in-frame clones, not every one. In the table there are 55,000 to 90,000 clones, around 80% of which are singletons. Specimen: PBMCs. Receptors originate from a man aged 50-60 years in good health and CMV-seronegative. Each CDR3 is given with its conserved first and last residue. Each record gives: V gene, D gene, clone size, CDR3 protein. A D gene is named only where the DNA matches it firmly. Expanded clones are given a class, and other clones once, few, many or no size at all.

v_call: TRBV5-8
d_call: .
clone_size: .
cdr3_aa: CASSLAGESTDTQYF

v_call: TRBV4-2
d_call: .
clone_size: .
cdr3_aa: CASSQAGFSGNTIYF

v_call: TRBV4-2
d_call: TRBD1
clone_size: once
cdr3_aa: CASSRNGQGDSNQPQHF

v_call: TRBV14
d_call: .
clone_size: .
cdr3_aa: CASSQDLSGADGYTF

v_call: TRBV5-1
d_call: TRBD2
clone_size: .
cdr3_aa: CASSLVLAGAGPQETQYF

v_call: TRBV5-1
d_call: TRBD2
clone_size: .
cdr3_aa: CASGLAGGPGDEQYF

v_call: TRBV5-6
d_call: .
clone_size: .
cdr3_aa: CASSLNYEQYF

v_call: TRBV6-5
d_call: .
clone_size: .
cdr3_aa: CASSMDTPPTEAFF

v_call: TRBV5-5
d_call: .
clone_size: .
cdr3_aa: CASSTGLENIQYF

v_call: TRBV5-4
d_call: TRBD1
clone_size: .
cdr3_aa: CASSLPGGYGYTF

v_call: TRBV7-9
d_call: .
clone_size: .
cdr3_aa: CASSLAGGTDTQYF

v_call: TRBV5-1
d_call: .
clone_size: few
cdr3_aa: CASSLSINTEAFF

v_call: TRBV5-1
d_call: TRBD1
clone_size: .
cdr3_aa: CASSLVGTGGDEQYF

v_call: TRBV7-9
d_call: TRBD1
clone_size: .
cdr3_aa: CASSLGTGSSGNTIYF

v_call: TRBV7-2
d_call: TRBD1
clone_size: .
cdr3_aa: CASSSRSGGEQYF

v_call: TRBV19
d_call: .
clone_size: .
cdr3_aa: CASSMRREGQPQHF

v_call: TRBV29-1
d_call: .
clone_size: .
cdr3_aa: CSVGDFLGEQFF

v_call: TRBV6-6
d_call: TRBD2
clone_size: once
cdr3_aa: CASSLSGVGTGELFF

v_call: TRBV28
d_call: .
clone_size: .
cdr3_aa: CASGLRQLIHTF

v_call: TRBV2
d_call: .
clone_size: .
cdr3_aa: CASSEEDSSRGEQFF

v_call: TRBV14
d_call: .
clone_size: .
cdr3_aa: CASSQDSLPYGYTF

v_call: TRBV7-9
d_call: TRBD2
clone_size: .
cdr3_aa: CASSTAGGPAYNEQFF

v_call: TRBV19
d_call: TRBD1
clone_size: .
cdr3_aa: CASSMTGGRAEAFF

v_call: TRBV5-1
d_call: TRBD1
clone_size: .
cdr3_aa: CASSLQGDNYEQYF

v_call: TRBV2
d_call: TRBD1
clone_size: .
cdr3_aa: CATKLDRVAEAFF

v_call: TRBV6-1
d_call: TRBD1
clone_size: .
cdr3_aa: CASSEGFRDREAFF

v_call: TRBV27
d_call: .
clone_size: .
cdr3_aa: CASSFISGRTYNEQFF

v_call: TRBV5-1
d_call: TRBD1
clone_size: few
cdr3_aa: CASSWGQSLTKNIQYF

v_call: TRBV7-2
d_call: .
clone_size: once
cdr3_aa: CASSEDRGAQPQHF

v_call: TRBV9
d_call: TRBD1
clone_size: .
cdr3_aa: CASSFRMTGTEAFF

v_call: TRBV28
d_call: .
clone_size: once
cdr3_aa: CASSRGGAGNTIYF

v_call: TRBV7-9
d_call: .
clone_size: once
cdr3_aa: CASSPELGGEQFF

v_call: TRBV30
d_call: TRBD2
clone_size: .
cdr3_aa: CAWRRLAGGPWGELFF

v_call: TRBV15
d_call: TRBD2
clone_size: .
cdr3_aa: CATSRWAGEENIQYF

v_call: TRBV28
d_call: .
clone_size: .
cdr3_aa: CASSRAFWRVQFF

v_call: TRBV20-1
d_call: .
clone_size: .
cdr3_aa: CSGTGPLHF

v_call: TRBV7-2
d_call: .
clone_size: once
cdr3_aa: CASRTPGTPNTEAFF

v_call: TRBV14
d_call: .
clone_size: .
cdr3_aa: CASSQKGGLNEQFF

v_call: TRBV7-9
d_call: .
clone_size: .
cdr3_aa: CASSRGTSGNTIYF

v_call: TRBV5-1
d_call: .
clone_size: .
cdr3_aa: CASSFAGSTDTQYF

v_call: TRBV5-1
d_call: TRBD1
clone_size: .
cdr3_aa: CASSLETGVEQYF

v_call: TRBV6-5
d_call: .
clone_size: .
cdr3_aa: CASSYSPVNNEKLFF

v_call: TRBV18
d_call: .
clone_size: .
cdr3_aa: CASSPSRGGSGNTIYF

v_call: TRBV10-1
d_call: .
clone_size: .
cdr3_aa: CASSHRGTEAFF

v_call: TRBV7-6
d_call: TRBD2
clone_size: .
cdr3_aa: CASSLFAGAGDGQFF

v_call: TRBV7-6
d_call: TRBD2
clone_size: .
cdr3_aa: CASSSSGGSSYNEQFF

v_call: TRBV6-1
d_call: .
clone_size: .
cdr3_aa: CAITKEVGRSYEQYF

v_call: TRBV30
d_call: .
clone_size: .
cdr3_aa: CAWSRQLNTGELFF

v_call: TRBV25-1
d_call: TRBD1
clone_size: .
cdr3_aa: CASRLRDRNTEAFF

v_call: TRBV10-3
d_call: TRBD2
clone_size: .
cdr3_aa: CAISELLANEQYF

v_call: TRBV6-5
d_call: .
clone_size: .
cdr3_aa: CASSYMTGNTEAFF